The 8 T cell receptor beta chains below all came from one sample that was sequenced in a study of blood T cells in healthy people across ages. Next came a second PCR, run for about 6 to 11 cycles, which used a sample-barcoded 5' primer along with a J-beta primer mix. TCRdb independently ran MiXCR on the 5' RACE reads; one entry per CDR3 protein. The sample has around 1,900,000 distinct CDR3 sequences; roughly 43% are singletons. The sequencing sample was made of blood. Receptors originate from a human donor in good health.

This clonotype was detected only a few times. V usage is TRBV4-3 and J usage is TRBJ2-3, with 7 bases identical to TRBD2. Germline trimming cut 4 bases from V and 5 bases from J; bases unmatched to any gene: 12. Germline values: CDR1 LGHNA, CDR2 YSLEER. This CDR3 has 16 residues. CDR3 coding DNA: TGCGCCAGCAGCCCGAGACTAGCTAGAGGTGGAGATACGCAGTATTTT. Protein: CASSPRLARGGDTQYF.

The rearrangement links TRBV9 to TRBJ1-5, with D uncertain. Between the trimmed V and J ends, which lost 5 bases and 3 bases, there was a span of 9 bases. From germline, CDR1 is SGDLS and CDR2 YYNGEE. The CDR3 length is 13 residues. The CDR3 DNA sequence: TGTGCCAGCAGTGATGACCCCAATCAGCCCCAGCATTTT. Its translation: CASSDDPNQPQHF.

V and J are TRBV7-2 and TRBJ2-1, with 9 bases aligning to TRBD1. CDR1 is SGHTA and CDR2 is FQGNSA in the germline V gene. The CDR3 runs 17 residues. Losses at the gene ends were 1 base for V and 8 bases for J; bases not matched to a gene: 12. CDR3 residues: CASSLGSRTGASDEQFF. In nucleotides, the CDR3 is TGTGCCAGCAGCTTAGGGTCCAGGACAGGGGCGTCTGATGAGCAGTTCTTC.

This clonotype was recorded at least ten times. Germline and junction disagree at one end, which may indicate a read error. The chain joins TRBV5-1 to TRBJ2-7, with D uncertain. This CDR3 is built from 14 residues. Germline V gene data show CDR1 as SGHRS and CDR2 as YFSETQ. CDR3 DNA: TGTGCCAGCAGCTTGGGCAGCAGCTCCTACGAGCAGTACTTC. Amino acid sequence: CASSLGSSSYEQYF.

This chain joins TRBV9 and TRBJ2-1; D is uncertain. Trimming cost V 5 bases and J 6 bases, with 15 bases left between them. CDR3 length: 14 amino acids. CDR1 and CDR2 (germline): SGDLS, YYNGEE. The CDR3 DNA reads as TGTGCCAGCAGTCAAGAGACCATCGGCAATGAGCAGTTCTTC. Amino acids: CASSQETIGNEQFF.

This clonotype has ten or more counts. One junction end does not reproduce the germline sequence, and a read error may be involved. J is TRBJ2-5 and V is TRBV5-1; tentative D call: TRBD1 (5 bases). This CDR3 has 13 residues. CDR1 SGHRS and CDR2 YFSETQ come from the germline V gene. The CDR3: CASSLEGEETQYF. The DNA of the CDR3 is TGTGCCAGCAGCTTAGAAGGGGAAGAGACCCAGTACTTC.

About this clonotype itself: Germline is not matched at one junction end, which may reflect a read error. The rearrangement links TRBV7-2 to TRBJ2-3, with 7 bases identical to TRBD2. This CDR3 spans 17 amino acids. Germline V gene data show CDR1 as SGHTA and CDR2 as FQGNSA. CDR3 region: CAGSLVGYGLVSDTQYF. CDR3 in DNA: TGTGCCGGCAGCTTAGTTGGTTATGGACTAGTTTCAGATACGCAGTATTTT.

The chain couples TRBV12-3 or TRBV12-4 to TRBJ2-5, with TRBD1 matching 8 bases. V shed 4 bases, J shed 4 bases, and the junction held 11 bases outside the gene matches. There are 16 residues in the CDR3. For the CDR3, the DNA is TGTGCCAGCAGTTCAACCCGGACAGGGTCGGCAGAGACCCAGTACTTC. It codes for CASSSTRTGSAETQYF.